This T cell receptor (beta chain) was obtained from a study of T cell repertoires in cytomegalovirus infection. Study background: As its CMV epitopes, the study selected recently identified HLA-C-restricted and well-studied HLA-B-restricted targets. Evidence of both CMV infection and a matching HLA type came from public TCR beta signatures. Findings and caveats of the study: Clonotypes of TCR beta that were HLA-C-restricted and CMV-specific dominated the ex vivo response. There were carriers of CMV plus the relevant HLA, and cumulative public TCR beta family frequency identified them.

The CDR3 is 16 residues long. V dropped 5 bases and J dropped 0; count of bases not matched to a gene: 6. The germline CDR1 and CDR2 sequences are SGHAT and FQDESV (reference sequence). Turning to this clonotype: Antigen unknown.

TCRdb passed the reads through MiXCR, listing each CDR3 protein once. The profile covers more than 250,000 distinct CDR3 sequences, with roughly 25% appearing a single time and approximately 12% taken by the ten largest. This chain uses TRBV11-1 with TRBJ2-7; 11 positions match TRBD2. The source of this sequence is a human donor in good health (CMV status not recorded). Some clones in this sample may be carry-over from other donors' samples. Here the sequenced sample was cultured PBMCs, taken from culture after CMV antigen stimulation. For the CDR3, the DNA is TGTGCCAGCAGCGTGGGACTAGCGGTGTTCTCCTACGAGCAGTACTTC. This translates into CASSVGLAVFSYEQYF.